This record covers a single T cell receptor (beta chain). The target antigen is unknown. Once RNA had been extracted, it was reverse transcribed into cDNA to act as the sequencing template. Method: immunoSEQ multiplex PCR; TCRdb's copy keeps in-frame clones and lacks some. The repertoire consists of 180,000 or so clones, with roughly half occurring once and the leading ten covering over 9.5%. This sample stems from a study of CD8+ T cells in alopecia areata. Study-level points and caveats: Clonality was higher in lesional than normal scalp, especially in alopecia totalis/universalis.

Described treatment: oral pan-JAK inhibitor, 5-10 mg twice daily. This CDR3 contains 14 residues. Trimming removed 2 bases at V and 1 base at J, with 7 bases between. Germline CDR1 and CDR2: LGHNA and YNFKEQ. The gene calls are TRBV4-2 and TRBJ2-3, with D possibly being TRBD2 (6 bases). The clonotype originates from a human donor with alopecia areata. The source was CD8+ T cells sorted from blood, collected at week 52, from a patient treated with tofacitinib. As DNA, the CDR3 is TGTGCCAGCAGCCAAATAGCGGGCACAGATACGCAGTATTTT. Its protein product is CASSQIAGTDTQYF.